These T cell receptor beta chains were read from a single sample in a study of PD-1 blockade in classical Hodgkin lymphoma. The table came from immunoSEQ multiplex PCR; TCRdb's copy has only in-frame clones and leaves some out. This sample has some 17,000 clones, with roughly four fifths found just once. The sequenced sample consisted of peripheral blood mononuclear cells (PBMCs). Source of these receptors: a human donor with classical Hodgkin lymphoma. The CDR3 runs from the conserved cysteine through the conserved F or W.

v_call,cdr3_length,j_call,cdr3_aa
TRBV28,13,TRBJ1-5,CASSGRGNQPQHF
TRBV5-5,15,TRBJ1-1,CASSLVAGAGTEAFF
TRBV28,14,TRBJ1-1,CASSLVRKGAQAFF
TRBV5-8,20,TRBJ2-6,CASSFSPWTPVGRGANVLTF
TRBV28,14,TRBJ2-6,CASSFVSGANVLTF
TRBV6-5,11,TRBJ2-7,CASRGWYEQYF
TRBV19,16,TRBJ1-5,CASSFRDRGRSGPQHF
TRBV5-6,14,TRBJ2-1,CASSPFLGGNEQFF
TRBV7-2,13,TRBJ2-5,CASSPGLAETQYF
TRBV19,13,TRBJ1-2,CASSMLQGYGYTF
TRBV2,14,TRBJ2-7,CASRYSGSVLEQYF
TRBV28,15,TRBJ1-1,CASSFPQGMNTEAFF
TRBV28,14,TRBJ2-7,CASSLAQGYYEQYF
TRBV28,17,TRBJ2-5,CASSLTSGRASRETQYF
TRBV6-6,15,TRBJ2-2,CASRGLAEYTGELFF
TRBV6-1,15,TRBJ1-3,CASSEYEGSGNTIYF
TRBV10-3,13,TRBJ2-3,CAVGTGGQDTQYF
TRBV27,16,TRBJ2-3,CASSLGGYAGTDTQYF
TRBV5-1,16,TRBJ1-5,CASSLDPGGSNQPQHF
TRBV19,14,TRBJ1-4,CASSMNRNNEKLFF
TRBV9,14,TRBJ2-7,CASSTGAFSYEQYF
TRBV6-4,14,TRBJ2-3,CASSIAGDADTQYF
TRBV7-6,14,TRBJ1-5,CASSLGPGNQPQHF
TRBV28,18,TRBJ2-7,CASSFVNPMLRRPYEQYF
TRBV19,14,TRBJ2-1,CASRRDWDSNEQFF
TRBV5-5,15,TRBJ2-5,CASSSGTSGQETQYF
TRBV9,17,TRBJ2-5,CASSVGSSVTGEETQYF
TRBV25-1,18,TRBJ1-4,CASSDRRGTGVIGEKLFF
TRBV2,16,TRBJ2-3,CASSEAKRSSTDTQYF
TRBV2,14,TRBJ2-3,CASIERTGADTQYF
TRBV4-1,15,TRBJ1-5,CASSQGEYSNQPQHF
TRBV6-6,14,TRBJ1-2,CASSYSRQIYGYTF
TRBV28,13,TRBJ2-2,CASSSHRTGELFF
TRBV5-1,15,TRBJ2-1,CASTPSVTGGGEQFF
TRBV7-9,13,TRBJ2-4,CASSRQDKNIQYF